This passage covers 10 T cell receptor beta chains from one sample sequenced in a study of blood T cell repertoires in COVID-19. Here immunoSEQ multiplex PCR was the method, and the copy in TCRdb shows in-frame clones only, minus some. The repertoire holds a few hundred thousand clones, with roughly 85% as singletons. Input material: peripheral blood. The source is a woman between 18 and 30 years old with acute or convalescent COVID-19.

This rearrangement joins TRBV11-1 to TRBJ1-1, with no clear D. Germline V gene sequence: CDR1 SGHAT, CDR2 FQDESV (reference sequence). The CDR3 covers 15 residues. V was pared by 5 bases and J by 1 base, with 14 bases between. Here the CDR3 reads CASSRLPNTNTEAFF. The CDR3 nucleotides read TGTGCCAGCAGCCGACTCCCCAACACGAACACTGAAGCTTTCTTT.

There are a few counts of this clone. The V gene is TRBV5-6, the J gene TRBJ2-1; TRBD2 matches 11 bases. The CDR3 has 15 residues. Losses at the gene ends were 6 bases for V and 4 bases for J; bases not matched to a gene: 6. Germline CDR1 is SGHDT and CDR2 is YYEEEE. As DNA, the CDR3 is TGTGCCAGCACAACCGGGACTAGCGGATACAATGAGCAGTTCTTC. It encodes CASTTGTSGYNEQFF.

The chain recombines TRBV3-1 (or the pseudogene TRBV3-2) with TRBJ2-1, with 11 bases matching TRBD2. Germline loops: CDR1 LGHDT, CDR2 YNNKEL (reference sequence). The V gene end was trimmed by 5 bases and the J gene end by 1 base; junction bases not matched to a gene: 4. There are 16 residues in the CDR3. Written as DNA, the CDR3 is TGTGCCAGCAGCGAGACTAGCGGGGCGTCCTACAATGAGCAGTTCTTC. Amino acids: CASSETSGASYNEQFF.

The V call is TRBV21-1, the J call TRBJ2-5; the D call in the table, TRBD2, was not verified against the DNA. TRBV21-1 is annotated as a pseudogene. CDR3 length equals 16 residues. CDR3 residues: CASPERRGAFQETQYF. The CDR3, as DNA: TGTGCCAGTCCGGAGCGGCGGGGGGCCTTCCAAGAGACCCAGTACTTC.

This chain connects TRBV9 to TRBJ2-7; 7 bases map to TRBD1. CDR1 and CDR2 from the germline V gene are SGDLS and YYNGEE. CDR3 length: 14 amino acids. The junction had 2 bases not matched to a gene; V was cut back by 0 bases and J by 2 bases. The DNA of the CDR3 is TGTGCCAGCAGCGTAGAGACAGGGCCCTACGAGCAGTACTTC. It yields the protein CASSVETGPYEQYF.

V and J are TRBV28 and TRBJ1-3; 8 bases line up with TRBD1. Per germline, CDR1 MDHEN and CDR2 SYDVKM. The V segment lost 6 bases and the J segment 2 bases; nucleotides outside the gene matches: 3. This CDR3 is built from 14 residues. The CDR3 sequence: CASSPGQAGNTIYF. For the CDR3, the DNA is TGTGCCAGCAGCCCGGGACAGGCTGGAAACACCATATATTTT.

The chain employs TRBV29-1 and TRBJ1-1; 7 bases are a match to TRBD1. The germline V gene has CDR1 SQVTM and CDR2 ANQGSEA. The CDR3 sequence is 14 residues long. J was trimmed by 1 base and V by 3 bases; bases with no gene match: 5. Written as DNA, the CDR3 is TGCAGCGTTGATGGAGGGGGCACGAACACTGAAGCTTTCTTT. Translation: CSVDGGGTNTEAFF.

The chain carries TRBV5-4 and TRBJ1-3; tentative D call: TRBD1 (5 bases). The V end lost 0 bases, the J end lost 2 bases, and 12 bases lay between the germline ends. The CDR3 covers 16 residues. Germline lookup yields CDR1 SGHNT and CDR2 YYREEE (reference sequence). This chain's CDR3 is CASSLDIAGPGNTIYF. The CDR3 nucleotides are TGTGCCAGCAGCTTGGATATCGCAGGGCCTGGAAACACCATATATTTT.

This clone was detected a few times. The chain employs TRBV2 and TRBJ1-1; D gene ambiguous. The germline gives CDR1 SNHLY, CDR2 FYNNEI. V was cut by 8 bases and J by 1 base, with 8 bases left in between. The CDR3 has 12 amino acids. CDR3 sequence: CASVEQNTEAFF. The CDR3, as DNA: TGTGCCAGCGTCGAGCAGAACACTGAAGCTTTCTTT.

The rearrangement links TRBV2 to TRBJ1-5; TRBD1 aligns across 12 bases. The germline gives CDR1 SNHLY, CDR2 FYNNEI. This CDR3 region has 17 residues. V shed 6 bases and J 6 bases; nucleotides not matched to a gene: 12. This CDR3 reads CASSLRPGQGAVQPQHF. The CDR3 DNA follows: TGTGCCAGCAGCCTACGACCGGGACAGGGGGCCGTTCAGCCCCAGCATTTT.